Below are 32 T cell receptor beta chains sequenced from a single sample in a study of T cell repertoires in aging, cancer and after chemotherapy. Rearranged V-D-J TRB sequences were amplified with a mixed TRB-A/B primer pool. Each CDR3 protein is one row after TCRdb ran MiXCR on the multiplex PCR reads. The table has about 5,700 distinct CDR3 sequences, approximately 39% seen once. Peripheral blood genomic DNA, not sorted cells or RNA, was the template. The sequenced material came from blood. The receptors here all came from a human donor in good health.

CDR3 DNA sequence: TGCGCCAGCAGCCAAGAACCTAGGTACGAGCAGTACTTC. It is translated as CASSQEPRYEQYF. This chain connects TRBV4-3 to TRBJ2-7; D is ambiguous. The CDR3 is made up of 13 amino acids. V was trimmed by 0 bases and J by 4 bases, leaving 7 bases between them. Germline V lookup: CDR1 LGHNA, CDR2 YSLEER.

The table lists this clonotype with a few counts. V is TRBV6-4 and J is TRBJ2-2; D remains ambiguous. Germline assignment: CDR1 MRHNA and CDR2 SNTAGT. V was pared by 2 bases and J by 3 bases, with 4 bases between. This CDR3 region has 13 residues. The CDR3, as DNA: TGTGCCAGCAGTGACGGGTACACCGGGGAGCTGTTTTTT. Translation gives CASSDGYTGELFF.

In its sample, this clonotype was seen once. The V call is TRBV10-3, the J call TRBJ2-5; D might be TRBD1 (6 bases). The CDR3 is 15 residues long. Germline CDR1 is ENHRY and CDR2 is SYGVKD. Trimming stripped 2 bases from V and 9 bases from J, with 19 bases between. The DNA of the CDR3 is TGTGCCATCAGTGAGGGGGGCCGCCGCGTGTCGGCCCAGTACTTC. This codes for CAISEGGRRVSAQYF.

The rearrangement uses TRBV29-1 and TRBJ2-1; D is perhaps TRBD2 (6 bases). The germline CDR1 and CDR2 sequences are SQVTM and ANQGSEA. Trimming left V 5 bases short and J 4 bases short, with 27 bases between. The CDR3 length is 18 residues. In nucleotides, the CDR3 is TGCAGCGTTCCGACAGCCCAGCTGCGGGTTCGGGGGTACAATGAGCAGTTCTTC. It translates to CSVPTAQLRVRGYNEQFF.

By share of the sample, this clonotype is medium-sized. This rearrangement joins TRBV15 to TRBJ2-1, with 12 positions matching TRBD2. Germline CDR1 and CDR2: LNHNV and YYDKDF (reference sequence). This CDR3 has 15 amino acids. The junction had 1 base not matched to a gene; V was cut back by 0 bases and J by 7 bases. The CDR3 here is CATSRDTSGGNEQFF. Here the CDR3 DNA reads TGTGCCACCAGCAGAGATACTAGCGGGGGGAATGAGCAGTTCTTC.

The rearrangement uses TRBV5-6 and TRBJ2-7; TRBD1 aligns across 8 bases. V dropped 0 bases and J dropped 4; count of bases not matched to a gene: 3. The CDR3 length is 14 residues. Germline loops: CDR1 SGHDT, CDR2 YYEEEE. The CDR3 spells CASSLVGQGYEQYF. CDR3 in DNA: TGTGCCAGCAGCTTGGTTGGACAGGGTTACGAGCAGTACTTC.

The chain recombines TRBV12-3 or TRBV12-4 with TRBJ1-2; TRBD1 matches 7 bases. The V gene end was trimmed by 7 bases and the J gene end by 5 bases; junction bases not matched to a gene: 7. This CDR3 spans 13 amino acids. The CDR3 is CASKGTVAYGYTF. The CDR3 DNA reads as TGTGCCAGCAAGGGGACAGTAGCTTATGGCTACACCTTC.

This chain uses TRBV6-5 with TRBJ1-2, with D possibly being TRBD1 (5 bases). This CDR3 is 15 amino acids long. V dropped 0 bases and J dropped 7 bases, with 15 bases sitting between them. From germline, CDR1 is MNHEY and CDR2 SVGAGI. The CDR3 region is CASSYSMERRGGYTF. CDR3 sequence (DNA): TGTGCCAGCAGTTACTCGATGGAGAGGAGGGGTGGCTACACCTTC.

This clonotype was counted a few times. V is TRBV19 and J is TRBJ2-7; D uncertain. This CDR3 contains 14 residues. Trimming took off 0 bases at V and 1 base at J, with 7 bases between the two ends. Germline values: CDR1 LNHDA, CDR2 SQIVND (reference sequence). The CDR3 bases are TGTGCCAGTAGTATAGACCCGAGGTCCTACGAGCAGTACTTC. Translation: CASSIDPRSYEQYF.

The rearrangement joins TRBV27 to TRBJ2-5; 7 nucleotides line up with TRBD2. The CDR3 runs 16 residues. The V segment lost 2 bases and the J segment 1 base; nucleotides outside the gene matches: 7. Germline-derived CDR1 and CDR2 are MNHEY and SMNVEV (reference sequence). The chain's CDR3 is CASSLIPGRGQETQYF. CDR3 in DNA: TGTGCCAGCAGTTTAATCCCAGGGAGGGGCCAAGAGACCCAGTACTTC.

This clonotype was observed a few times. At one end, the junction sequence differs from germline, possibly due to a read error. V gene TRBV6-6 combines with J gene TRBJ1-4; 12 bases are shared with TRBD1. The CDR3 sequence is 17 residues long. The germline V gene encodes CDR1 MNHNY and CDR2 SVGAGI (reference sequence). CDR3 protein: CASSYSMRDRGLSGGGF. CDR3 coding DNA: TGTGCCAGCAGTTACTCGATGAGGGACAGGGGGCTCTCGGGGGGAGGTTTT.

The rearrangement uses TRBV12-3 or TRBV12-4 and TRBJ1-3, with D maybe TRBD1 (6 bases). The CDR3 sequence is 12 residues long. V lost 8 bases and J lost 3, with 8 bases in between. The CDR3 reads CASGQRGNTIYF. CDR3 sequence (DNA): TGTGCCAGCGGACAGCGTGGAAACACCATATATTTT.

V and J are TRBV6-2 or TRBV6-3 and TRBJ2-2, with D tentatively TRBD1 (6 bases). The V end lost 6 bases, the J end lost 5 bases, and 7 bases lay between the germline ends. CDR1 and CDR2 (germline): MNHEY, SVGEGT. This CDR3 comprises 12 residues. The CDR3 DNA reads as TGTGCCAGCAGAGGACAGACCGGGGAGCTGTTTTTT. Its translation is CASRGQTGELFF.

The rearrangement joins TRBV19 to TRBJ1-6; possible D gene TRBD1, 5 bases. The CDR3 runs to 15 residues. CDR1 is LNHDA, CDR2 SQIVND, per germline (reference sequence). V was trimmed by 10 bases and J by 0 bases, leaving 13 bases between them. CDR3 sequence: CATRTKSSYNSPLHF. CDR3 sequence (DNA): TGTGCCACCCGGACAAAGAGCTCCTATAATTCACCCCTCCACTTT. Full variable domain (missing parts from reference TRBV19 and TRBJ1-6): DGGITQSPKYLFRKEGQNVTLSCEQNLNHDAMYWYRQDPGQGLRLIYYSQIVNDFQKGDIAEGYSVSREKKESFPLTVTSAQKNPTAFYLCATRTKSSYNSPLHFGNGTRLTVT.

The chain employs TRBV20-1 and TRBJ1-6; 9 bases map to TRBD1. From germline, CDR1 is DFQATT and CDR2 SNEGSKA (reference sequence). This CDR3 spans 16 amino acids. Germline trimming cut 4 bases from V and 9 bases from J; bases unmatched to any gene: 13. This chain's CDR3 is CSATGQGRLGSSPLHF. The CDR3 DNA reads as TGCAGTGCTACGGGACAGGGAAGACTTGGGAGTTCACCCCTCCACTTT.

About this clonotype: A much larger clone sits a single nucleotide away, making a read error possible. The chain couples TRBV29-1 to TRBJ2-1, with a tentative D call TRBD2 (7 bases). This CDR3 has 15 amino acids. V dropped 3 bases and J dropped 8 bases, with 20 bases sitting between them. Germline CDR1 SQVTM, CDR2 ANQGSEA. This CDR3 reads CSVDAGGGAVDEQFF. In nucleotides, the CDR3 is TGCAGCGTTGACGCTGGAGGGGGGGCCGTCGATGAGCAGTTCTTC.

This chain links TRBV12-3 or TRBV12-4 with TRBJ1-1; D is undetermined. CDR3 length: 14 residues. Trimming removed 6 bases at V and 3 bases at J, with 14 bases between. CDR3 in DNA: TGTGCCAGCAGCCCGGGCCGGCGCCACACTGAAGCTTTCTTT. It yields the protein CASSPGRRHTEAFF.

The chain has TRBV18 and TRBJ1-5; D not certain. The CDR3 consists of 18 residues. V was shortened by 2 bases and J by 0 bases, with 17 bases between the two germline ends. Germline CDR1 KGHSH, CDR2 LQKENI. CDR3 in DNA: TGTGCCAGCTCACCAGGAATCGGCGGTTCACTTAGCAATCAGCCCCAGCATTTT. The encoded protein is CASSPGIGGSLSNQPQHF.

V and J are TRBV27 and TRBJ1-1; TRBD1 might be the D (5 bases). V lost 3 bases and J lost 0, with 14 bases in between. This CDR3 has 16 amino acids. Germline V lookup: CDR1 MNHEY, CDR2 SMNVEV (reference sequence). The CDR3 nucleotides read TGTGCCAGCAGTTTGGGGACGTTCGGGATGAACACTGAAGCTTTCTTT. This sequence encodes CASSLGTFGMNTEAFF.

V gene TRBV5-4 combines with J gene TRBJ1-1, with D unresolved. Germline loops: CDR1 SGHNT, CDR2 YYREEE (reference sequence). The CDR3 is 17 residues long. The V end was cut by 2 bases, the J end by 2 bases, with 19 bases between. For the CDR3, the DNA is TGTGCCAGCAGCTTCTTACTCCGGTCAGATCTTAACACTGAAGCTTTCTTT. It translates to CASSFLLRSDLNTEAFF.

The chain uses TRBV27 and TRBJ1-5; 7 bases fit TRBD1. Germline lookup yields CDR1 MNHEY and CDR2 SMNVEV (reference sequence). The V gene end was trimmed by 6 bases and the J gene end by 7 bases; junction bases not matched to a gene: 9. This CDR3 contains 14 residues. The CDR3 DNA reads as TGTGCCAGCAGAGAGGTAGGGGGCGGGCAGCCCCAGCATTTT. This translates into CASREVGGGQPQHF.

V usage is TRBV7-2 and J usage is TRBJ2-2; maybe TRBD2 (5 bases). Per the germline V gene, CDR1 is SGHTA and CDR2 is FQGNSA. V was clipped by 0 bases and J by 8 bases, with 25 bases between them. The CDR3 is 19 residues long. CDR3 residues: CASSLAKTWTDLARGELFF. The CDR3 DNA follows: TGTGCCAGCAGCTTAGCTAAGACCTGGACGGACCTAGCAAGGGGGGAGCTGTTTTTT.

The J gene is TRBJ1-1, the V gene TRBV7-2; D not resolved. CDR1 is SGHTA, CDR2 FQGNSA, per germline. CDR3 length: 13 residues. V lost 8 bases and J 0 bases, leaving 10 bases between the germline ends. CDR3 sequence: CASSGSMNTEAFF. In DNA form, the CDR3 reads TGTGCCAGCTCGGGATCTATGAACACTGAAGCTTTCTTT.

The rearrangement links TRBV30 to TRBJ1-2; possible D gene TRBD1, 5 bases. V was trimmed by 1 base and J by 5 bases, leaving 11 bases between them. CDR3 length equals 13 residues. The germline CDR1 and CDR2 sequences are GTSNPN and SVGIG (reference sequence). CDR3 sequence: CAWSGVGEYGYTF. The CDR3 bases are TGTGCCTGGAGTGGGGTAGGGGAATATGGCTACACCTTC.

The J gene is TRBJ2-5, the V gene TRBV29-1; TRBD1 or TRBD2 may be the D gene (6 bases each). V shed 6 bases and J shed 9 bases, with 20 bases lying between them. Per germline, CDR1 SQVTM and CDR2 ANQGSEA. The CDR3 spans 13 residues. The CDR3 DNA reads TGCAGCGTGGGGGGCGAGATAGGGGCGGCCCAGTACTTC. Its protein is CSVGGEIGAAQYF.

This clonotype was counted between two and nine times. The chain combines TRBV19 with TRBJ1-1; the match to TRBD1 covers 7 bases. The CDR3 has 13 amino acids. The ends lost 10 bases at V and 5 bases at J; junction bases unmatched: 10. Germline V gene sequence: CDR1 LNHDA, CDR2 SQIVND (reference sequence). The CDR3 nucleotides read TGTGCCACCCATGACAGGGAGGTGACTGAAGCTTTCTTT. Its translation is CATHDREVTEAFF. The whole variable domain, remainder taken from reference TRBV19 and TRBJ1-1, is DGGITQSPKYLFRKEGQNVTLSCEQNLNHDAMYWYRQDPGQGLRLIYYSQIVNDFQKGDIAEGYSVSREKKESFPLTVTSAQKNPTAFYLCATHDREVTEAFFGQGTRLTVV.

This chain connects TRBV20-1 to TRBJ2-5; D might be TRBD1 (5 bases). This CDR3 is 14 amino acids long. V gave up 2 bases and J gave up 0 bases, with 10 bases separating them. Per the germline V gene, CDR1 is DFQATT and CDR2 is SNEGSKA (reference sequence). CDR3 DNA: TGCAGTGCTAGACAAAACAGGCACCAAGAGACCCAGTACTTC. Protein product: CSARQNRHQETQYF.

J is TRBJ2-2 and V is TRBV18; D is uncertain. Germline V gene data show CDR1 as KGHSH and CDR2 as LQKENI. This CDR3 is 13 amino acids long. Trimming stripped 1 base from V and 5 bases from J, with 5 bases between. The CDR3 sequence is CASSPRVTGELFF. CDR3 sequence (DNA): TGTGCCAGCTCACCACGGGTTACCGGGGAGCTGTTTTTT. Full variable domain (missing parts from reference TRBV18 and TRBJ2-2): NAGVMQNPRHLVRRRGQEARLRCSPMKGHSHVYWYRQLPEEGLKFMVYLQKENIIDESGMPKERFSAEFPKEGPSILRIQQVVRGDSAAYFCASSPRVTGELFFGEGSRLTVL.

Only a few counts were recorded for this clonotype. The chain uses TRBV12-3 or TRBV12-4 and TRBJ2-1; 8 nucleotides match TRBD2. V dropped 4 bases and J dropped 10; count of bases not matched to a gene: 15. The CDR3 is made up of 16 amino acids. CDR3 sequence (DNA): TGTGCCAGCAGTTACTCGGGAGGGGTATTGGGGGGGGAGCAGTTCTTC. Protein product: CASSYSGGVLGGEQFF.

The chain links TRBV7-2 to TRBJ1-1; D may be TRBD1 (5 bases). The CDR3 has 14 amino acids. Deletions cut 6 bases from V and 3 bases from J, with 14 bases between. Germline CDR1 is SGHTA and CDR2 is FQGNSA. CDR3 region: CASSLRGSDTEAFF. The CDR3 nucleotides read TGTGCCAGCAGTTTAAGGGGTTCCGACACTGAAGCTTTCTTT.

This clonotype appeared a few times. The rearrangement joins TRBV6-6 to TRBJ2-5, with 7 nucleotides matching TRBD2. After removal of 4 bases from V and 2 bases from J, the junction contained 13 bases not matched to a gene. Germline CDR1 MNHNY, CDR2 SVGAGI (reference sequence). The CDR3 covers 17 residues. DNA for the CDR3: TGTGCCAGCAGTTGGGCTGCTTCGGCGGGGGAGCAAGAGACCCAGTACTTC. It yields the protein CASSWAASAGEQETQYF.

The sample holds a few counts of this clonotype. This chain links TRBV6-6 with TRBJ1-1, with D maybe TRBD1 (6 bases). CDR1 and CDR2 from the germline V gene are MNHNY and SVGAGI (reference sequence). V was shortened by 8 bases and J by 1 base, with 11 bases between the two germline ends. There are 13 residues in the CDR3. The DNA for the CDR3 is TGTGCCAGCCAAGAGGGACAGAACACTGAAGCTTTCTTT. Translation gives CASQEGQNTEAFF.